Listed below are T cell receptor beta chains from one sample, sequenced in a study of regulatory T cells in long-lasting Graves disease. TCRdb independently ran MiXCR on the multiplex PCR reads; one entry per CDR3 protein. The repertoire consists of about 300,000 distinct CDR3 sequences, with about a sixth occurring once and the leading ten covering roughly 40%. Sequences were derived from peripheral blood mononuclear cells (PBMCs), sampled at new diagnosis, from a patient treated with antithyroid drugs. The source is a female donor with Graves disease. Each CDR3 is given with its conserved first and last residue. A D gene is named only where the DNA matches it firmly. Expanded clones are given a class, and other clones once, few, many or no size at all.

d_gene	abundance	j_gene	v_gene	CDR3aa	CDR3nt
-	-	TRBJ1-4	TRBV4-2	CASSLKELGYLTSEKLFF	TGTGCCAGCAGCCTAAAAGAGTTAGGGTATCTTACTTCCGAAAAACTGTTTTTT
-	many	TRBJ2-7	TRBV5-1	CATTEVREWYEQYF	TGCGCCACCACCGAGGTACGGGAGTGGTACGAGCAGTACTTC
-	many	TRBJ2-4	TRBV12-3/TRBV12-4	CASSDMAIQYF	TGTGCCAGCAGTGACATGGCTATTCAGTACTTC
-	many	TRBJ2-5	TRBV2	CASSAPDLETQYF	TGTGCCAGCAGTGCACCGGATTTAGAGACCCAGTACTTC
TRBD2	-	TRBJ2-7	TRBV5-1	CASTVREGYEQYF	TGCGCCAGCACGGTGCGGGAGGGGTACGAGCAGTACTTC
TRBD2	-	TRBJ2-1	TRBV27	CASSLWASGRYNEQFF	TGTGCCAGCAGTTTATGGGCTAGCGGCCGCTACAATGAGCAGTTCTTC
TRBD1	many	TRBJ1-1	TRBV3-1	CASSRKGALNTEAFF	TGTGCCAGCAGCCGGAAGGGGGCCTTGAACACTGAAGCTTTCTTT
-	many	TRBJ2-1	TRBV9	CASSGGFSGSSYNEQFF	TGTGCCAGCAGTGGAGGGTTTAGCGGAAGCTCCTACAATGAGCAGTTCTTC
TRBD1	many	TRBJ2-6	TRBV2	CASSGGQGNSGANVLTF	TGTGCCAGCAGTGGGGGACAGGGAAACTCTGGGGCCAACGTCCTGACTTTC
-	many	TRBJ1-4	TRBV6-1	CASSRVPEATNEKLFF	TGTGCCAGCAGTAGGGTCCCGGAGGCAACTAATGAAAAACTGTTTTTT
-	many	TRBJ2-3	TRBV5-8	CASSPPTIYTDTQYF	TGTGCCAGCAGCCCACCCACCATCTACACAGATACGCAGTATTTT
-	many	TRBJ2-2	TRBV28	CASRPPGQLTGELFF	TGTGCCAGCAGGCCACCGGGGCAGCTTACCGGGGAGCTGTTTTTT